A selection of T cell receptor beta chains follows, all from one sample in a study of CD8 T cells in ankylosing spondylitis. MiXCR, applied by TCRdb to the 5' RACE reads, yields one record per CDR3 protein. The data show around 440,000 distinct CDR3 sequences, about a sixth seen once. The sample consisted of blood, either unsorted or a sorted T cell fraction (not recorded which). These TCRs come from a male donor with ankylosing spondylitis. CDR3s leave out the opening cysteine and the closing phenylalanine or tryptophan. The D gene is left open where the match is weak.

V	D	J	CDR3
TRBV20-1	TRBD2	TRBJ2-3	SAGRGSTDTQY
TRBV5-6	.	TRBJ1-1	ASSLPYDSGPLNTEAF
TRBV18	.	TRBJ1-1	ASSFRAGEAF
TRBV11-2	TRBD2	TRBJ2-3	ASSHRGLAGLTDTQY
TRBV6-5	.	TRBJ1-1	ASSYSVGVAEAF
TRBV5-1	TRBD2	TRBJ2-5	ASSLSSGIAQETQY
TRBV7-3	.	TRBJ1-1	ASSLEVDTEAF
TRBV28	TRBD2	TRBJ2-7	ASSLSASGRVEQY
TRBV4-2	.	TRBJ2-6	ASSQDWVSGANVLT
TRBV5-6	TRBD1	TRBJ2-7	ASSLDRGKGSYEQY
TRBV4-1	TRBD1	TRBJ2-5	ASSPGDREGTQY
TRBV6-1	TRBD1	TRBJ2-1	ASNTIEGAWEQF
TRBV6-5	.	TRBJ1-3	ASSYNAFRASGNTIY
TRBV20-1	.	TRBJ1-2	SASLGNLNGYT
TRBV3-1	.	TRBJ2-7	ASSQENREQY